This T cell receptor beta chain was obtained from a study of shared clonotypes between healthy human individuals (dated by TCRdb to between 2020 and 2021). At the level of the whole study: The cohort included three men and two women between 18 and 49 years of age. Libraries were prepared and TCR repertoires were sequenced by different laboratories using diverse techniques, in order to increase sequencing depth and limit assay-specific biases. Leukapheresis yielded between about 0.85 and 10 billion PBMCs per donor. For each donor, CD4 naive and CD4 memory were each run on three plates, CD8 naive on two plates, and CD8 memory on one plate. To estimate repertoire size and how much clonotype sharing occurs between individuals, the study deeply sequenced the blood TCR repertoires of five healthy adults.

Summary of the overall study and its limitations: When a handful of donors were compared, the shared fraction of clonotypes was around 4.6% for naive CD4, 3% to 4% for naive CD8, 2.3% for memory CD4, and 0.4% for memory CD8. Because the study included a small number of donors, the genetic and exposure-history diversity represented was limited. Sampling was restricted to blood, and TCR repertoires in tissues likely differ from the TCR repertoires found in blood. Pairwise subsampling indicated that sequencing depth was expected to affect the degree of clonotype sharing among donors. Naive subsets generally had larger estimated clonotype richness than memory subsets did. Incomplete sequencing was indicated by rarefaction of sorted-subset datasets, despite the large sequencing depth. Higher generation probabilities were observed for clonotypes shared by all four sorted-subset donors than for non-shared clonotypes.

Using the deep immunoSEQ assay, TCR CDR3 regions were amplified from genomic DNA by multiplex PCR. Genomic DNA extracted from each cell subset was distributed evenly over all wells of several immunoSEQ 96-well plates, and each plate served as one replicate. For sorted subsets, around 200 ng genomic DNA, equal to tens of thousands of T cell genomes, was loaded into each replicate PCR. The purified libraries were quantified using a Qubit 3.0 fluorometer, sized with a Bioanalyzer 2100, and then quantified again using the KAPA Library Quantification kit. Each immunoSEQ 96-well plate was sequenced on its own single-read 150-cycle Illumina NextSeq 550 flow cell. The paper's data handling went like this. Because the immunoSEQ output included only junctional sequences and no quality scores, the filtering could not be the same as the filtering used for full-length reads. Sequences were annotated with PyIR, a Python wrapper for IgBLAST v1.9, using IMGT germline references to assign V/J genes and CDR3. Any read was removed if the V/J assignment was weak (E-value above 1e-6), the CDR3 was missing, or the read contained stop codons, out-of-frame junctions, or ambiguous translated residues. V3J clonotypes were defined as sequences sharing the same inferred V gene, J gene, and CDR3 amino acid sequence. Percentage overlap between repertoires was computed as shared unique clonotypes divided by the size of the smaller repertoire. RTK rarefaction, the Chao1 estimator, and Recon v2.1 estimates of unobserved clonotypes were used to assess repertoire richness. Generation probabilities were computed with OLGA for all TCRbeta clonotypes obtained by the gDNA method from four donors. Held by TCRdb, this immuneACCESS table contains in-frame sequences only and omits some clones. Under half of the omission traces to an unresolved V gene where checked; the cause of the rest is unknown. The D gene and trimming were derived from the DNA, and the V and J assignments and clone size from that table. Present in this sample are 300,000 to 400,000 clones, around 86% of which were seen just once. The leading ten clones occupy 15% to 20% of the sample.

On this clone: Its antigen has not been determined. Per-base quality was not reported, and no clone a single base away is much larger than it.

Donors were healthy HIV-negative adults with no recently reported acute infections or vaccinations. Every donor was a Caucasian adult living in Nashville, Tennessee, USA. CD8 memory samples consisted of magnetically selected CD45RO+ cells combined with CCR7-negative CD45RA+ effector memory (TemRA) cells. Blood was obtained by leukapheresis, after which PBMCs were separated by Ficoll-Histopaque density gradient centrifugation and cryopreserved in liquid nitrogen vapor phase. Analytical flow cytometry was used to check the purity and quantity of each magnetically sorted T cell population. From each sorted fraction, genomic DNA was isolated and quantified by UV absorbance on a Nanodrop 2000c. The sequence came from a man younger than 30 in good health. The sample taken for sequencing was memory CD8+ T cells sorted from blood. The sample's cell subset or site label, decoded: CD45RO+ cells pooled with CCR7-negative TemRA cells.

The nucleotides are TGTGCCAGCAGCTTATCGGACAGTTTGTCAGATACGCAGTATTTT. Its translation is CASSLSDSLSDTQYF. This sequence uses TRBV5-6 and TRBJ2-3; the best D guess is TRBD1, with 6 bases matching. The CDR3 sequence holds 15 residues, the cysteine and phenylalanine included. Solely the CDR3 DNA is kept, with 45 bases framed from the first base. The germline V gene specifies SGHDT as CDR1 and YYEEEE as CDR2. V and J are truncated by 2 bases and 4 bases respectively, leaving an intervening sequence of 14 bases.